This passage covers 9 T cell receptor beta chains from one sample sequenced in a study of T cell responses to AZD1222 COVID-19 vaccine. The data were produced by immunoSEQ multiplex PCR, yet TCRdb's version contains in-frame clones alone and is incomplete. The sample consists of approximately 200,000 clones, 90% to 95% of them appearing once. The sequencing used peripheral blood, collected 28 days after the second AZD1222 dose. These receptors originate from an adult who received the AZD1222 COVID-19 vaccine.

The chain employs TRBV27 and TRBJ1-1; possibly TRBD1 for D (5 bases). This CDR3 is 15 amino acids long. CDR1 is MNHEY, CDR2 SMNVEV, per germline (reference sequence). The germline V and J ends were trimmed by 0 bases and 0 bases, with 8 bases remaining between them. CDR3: CASSLSGGMNTEAFF. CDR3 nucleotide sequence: TGTGCCAGCAGTTTATCCGGGGGTATGAACACTGAAGCTTTCTTT.

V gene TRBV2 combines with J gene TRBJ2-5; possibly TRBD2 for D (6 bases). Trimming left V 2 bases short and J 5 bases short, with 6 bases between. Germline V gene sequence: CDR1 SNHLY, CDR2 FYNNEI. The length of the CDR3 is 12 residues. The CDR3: CASSELAETQYF. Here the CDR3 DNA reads TGTGCCAGCAGTGAACTAGCGGAGACCCAGTACTTC.

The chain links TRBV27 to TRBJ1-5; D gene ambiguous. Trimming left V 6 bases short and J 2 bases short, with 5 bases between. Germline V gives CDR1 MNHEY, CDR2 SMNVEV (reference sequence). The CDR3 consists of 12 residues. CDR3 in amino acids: CASRAGNQPQHF. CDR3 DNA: TGTGCCAGCAGAGCGGGCAATCAGCCCCAGCATTTT.

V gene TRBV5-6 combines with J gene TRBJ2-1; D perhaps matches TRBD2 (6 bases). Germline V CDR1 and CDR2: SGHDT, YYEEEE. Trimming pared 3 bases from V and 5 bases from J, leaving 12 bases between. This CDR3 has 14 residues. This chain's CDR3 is CASSWSTSHNEQFF. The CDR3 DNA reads TGTGCCAGCAGCTGGTCTACTAGCCACAATGAGCAGTTCTTC.

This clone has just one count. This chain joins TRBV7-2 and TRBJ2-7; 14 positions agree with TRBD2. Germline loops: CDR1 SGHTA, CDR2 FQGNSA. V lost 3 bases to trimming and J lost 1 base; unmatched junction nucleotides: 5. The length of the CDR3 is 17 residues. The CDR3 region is CASSFGTSGRGSYEQYF. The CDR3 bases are TGTGCCAGCAGCTTCGGGACTAGCGGGAGAGGGTCCTACGAGCAGTACTTC.

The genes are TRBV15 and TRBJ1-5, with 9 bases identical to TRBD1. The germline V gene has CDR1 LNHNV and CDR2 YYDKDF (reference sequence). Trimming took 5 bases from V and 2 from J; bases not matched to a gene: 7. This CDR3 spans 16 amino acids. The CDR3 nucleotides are TGTGCCACCAGCCAGACAGGGGGATTAGGCAATCAGCCCCAGCATTTT. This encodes CATSQTGGLGNQPQHF.

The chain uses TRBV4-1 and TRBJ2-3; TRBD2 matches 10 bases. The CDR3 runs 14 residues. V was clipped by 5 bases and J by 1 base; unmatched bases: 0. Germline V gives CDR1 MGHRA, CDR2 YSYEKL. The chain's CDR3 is CASSSGRGTDTQYF. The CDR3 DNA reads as TGCGCCAGCAGCAGCGGGAGGGGCACAGATACGCAGTATTTT.

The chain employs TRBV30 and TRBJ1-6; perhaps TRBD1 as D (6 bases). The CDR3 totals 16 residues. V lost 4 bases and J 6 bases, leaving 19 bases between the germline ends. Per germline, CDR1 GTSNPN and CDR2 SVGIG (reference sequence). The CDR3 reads CAWTREGGRVNSPLHF. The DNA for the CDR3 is TGTGCCTGGACCAGGGAGGGGGGAAGAGTTAATTCACCCCTCCACTTT.

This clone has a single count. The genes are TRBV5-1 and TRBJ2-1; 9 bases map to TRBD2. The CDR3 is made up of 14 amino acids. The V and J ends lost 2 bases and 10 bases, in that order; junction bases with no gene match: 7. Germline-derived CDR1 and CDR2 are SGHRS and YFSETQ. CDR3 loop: CASSLLREGGEQFF. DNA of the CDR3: TGCGCCAGCAGCTTATTGCGGGAGGGAGGCGAGCAGTTCTTC.